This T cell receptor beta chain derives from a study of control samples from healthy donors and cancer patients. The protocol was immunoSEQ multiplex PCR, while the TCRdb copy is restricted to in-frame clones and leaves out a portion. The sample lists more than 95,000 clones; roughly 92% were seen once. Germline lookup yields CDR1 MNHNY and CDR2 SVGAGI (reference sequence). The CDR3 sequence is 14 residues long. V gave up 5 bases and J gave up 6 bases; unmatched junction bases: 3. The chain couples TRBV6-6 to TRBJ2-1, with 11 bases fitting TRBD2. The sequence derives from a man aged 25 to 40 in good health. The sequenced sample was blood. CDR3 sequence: CASSLAGGVNEQFF. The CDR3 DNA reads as TGTGCCAGCAGTCTAGCGGGGGGAGTCAATGAGCAGTTCTTC.